The 28 T cell receptor beta chains below were found in one sample sequenced in a study of vaccination and CD4 T cells after COVID-19. The treatment denotes: approximately nine-day PBMC culture with coronavirus spike peptide pools or control peptides (ViraFEST assay). The antigens for these receptors are not known. An Oncomine TCR Beta short-read assay was used to sequence the DNA from cultured CD4+ T cells. One entry per CDR3 protein results from TCRdb running MiXCR on the PCR reads. Altogether some 20,000 distinct CDR3 sequences are present, around 44% being singletons, with the ten largest covering approximately 14%. Source material: CD4+ T cells from blood, cultured in vitro. Source of these receptors: a human donor who had recovered from COVID-19.

This chain uses TRBV6-5 with TRBJ1-4; a weak D match, TRBD1 (5 bases). CDR1 and CDR2 (germline): MNHEY, SVGAGI. V lost 3 bases and J lost 8, with 25 bases in between. This CDR3 has 18 residues. CDR3 in amino acids: CASSYYSLRDLGEEKLFF. CDR3 nucleotides: TGTGCCAGCAGTTATTATTCCCTTCGGGACCTAGGGGAAGAAAAACTGTTTTTT.

The J gene is TRBJ1-2, the V gene TRBV6-5, with D possibly matching TRBD1 (6 bases). CDR3 length: 12 amino acids. V shed 2 bases and J shed 7 bases, with 8 bases lying between them. In germline, CDR1 is MNHEY, CDR2 SVGAGI. Written as DNA, the CDR3 is TGTGCCAGCAGTTACGGGGGGCTTGGCTACACCTTC. Amino acids: CASSYGGLGYTF.

In this sample, this clonotype is medium-sized (0.01 to 0.1%). The chain recombines TRBV2 with TRBJ1-2; D unclear. V was trimmed by 1 base and J by 8 bases, leaving 11 bases between them. Germline lookup yields CDR1 SNHLY and CDR2 FYNNEI. The CDR3 runs to 13 residues. This CDR3 is CASSEVPRWGYTF. In DNA form, the CDR3 reads TGTGCCAGCAGTGAAGTCCCAAGATGGGGCTACACCTTC.

V usage is TRBV20-1 and J usage is TRBJ1-6, with 8 positions matching TRBD1. J was trimmed by 7 bases and V by 0 bases; bases with no gene match: 2. The CDR3 runs 14 residues. Germline V gene data show CDR1 as DFQATT and CDR2 as SNEGSKA (reference sequence). In DNA, the CDR3 is TGCAGTGCTAGAGATAGGACAGGGAATTCACCCCTCCACTTT. This codes for CSARDRTGNSPLHF.

The rearrangement links TRBV20-1 to TRBJ2-1; TRBD2 aligns across 8 bases. CDR1 DFQATT and CDR2 SNEGSKA come from the germline V gene (reference sequence). J was trimmed by 6 bases and V by 5 bases; bases with no gene match: 9. CDR3 length equals 14 residues. This CDR3 is CSAFPGTRSNEQFF. The CDR3 nucleotides read TGCAGTGCTTTTCCCGGGACTAGGAGCAATGAGCAGTTCTTC.

This chain connects TRBV5-1 to TRBJ1-1, with 11 bases aligning to TRBD1. The CDR3 covers 14 residues. Looked up from germline, CDR1 is SGHRS and CDR2 is YFSETQ. Unmatched junction bases numbered 3, after V lost 4 bases and J lost 4 bases. In DNA form, the CDR3 reads TGCGCCAGCAGCGGACAGGGGGCGGGCACTGAAGCTTTCTTT. This codes for CASSGQGAGTEAFF.

The sample holds a few counts of this clonotype. The chain is built from TRBV28 and TRBJ1-2, with 7 bases aligning to TRBD1. Germline CDR1 is MDHEN and CDR2 is SYDVKM. V lost 2 bases, J lost 5 bases, and 5 bases stayed unmatched. This CDR3 is built from 14 residues. As DNA, the CDR3 is TGTGCCAGCAGTTTAGTCAGGGGGACGTATGGCTACACCTTC. Translating gives CASSLVRGTYGYTF.

This clonotype was counted only a few times. CDR3 nucleotides: TGTGCCAGCAGTCCTTCGACAGGGCGGGGGGGAAACATTCAGTACTTC. Amino acid sequence: CASSPSTGRGGNIQYF. The chain carries TRBV27 and TRBJ2-4, with 9 nucleotides matching TRBD2. Germline assignment: CDR1 MNHEY and CDR2 SMNVEV (reference sequence). The V gene end was trimmed by 5 bases and the J gene end by 6 bases; junction bases not matched to a gene: 11. The CDR3 has 16 residues.

This clonotype was picked up one time. The chain combines TRBV7-3 with TRBJ2-4, with 7 bases lining up with TRBD2. J lost 7 bases, V lost 2 bases, and 8 bases had no gene match. The CDR3 length is 15 residues. CDR1 is SGHTA and CDR2 is FQGTGA in the germline V gene. CDR3 in amino acids: CASSLSGGLTNIQYF. For the CDR3, the DNA is TGTGCCAGCAGCTTATCGGGAGGTCTTACTAACATTCAGTACTTC.

This clonotype was picked up a small number of times. The V call is TRBV10-3, the J call TRBJ2-3, with D possibly TRBD1 on 6 matching bases. The CDR3 contains 14 residues. Trimming removed 4 bases from V and 2 bases from J, with 10 bases in between. Germline assignment: CDR1 ENHRY and CDR2 SYGVKD. The CDR3 reads CAISGTGTTDTQYF. CDR3 nucleotide sequence: TGTGCCATCAGTGGCACAGGGACCACAGATACGCAGTATTTT.

This chain joins TRBV2 and TRBJ1-2; D uncertain. CDR3 length: 16 residues. Germline assignment: CDR1 SNHLY and CDR2 FYNNEI. Between the trimmed V and J ends, which lost 3 bases and 4 bases, there was a span of 18 bases. The CDR3 here is CASSEGQPGGGYGYTF. The CDR3 region has the DNA TGTGCCAGCAGTGAGGGTCAGCCCGGTGGTGGCTATGGCTACACCTTC.

The chain uses TRBV27 and TRBJ1-2; perhaps TRBD1 as D (6 bases). The CDR3 has 14 amino acids. Germline V gene data show CDR1 as MNHEY and CDR2 as SMNVEV (reference sequence). V dropped 4 bases and J dropped 7 bases, with 16 bases sitting between them. The CDR3 here is CASSSPGGRGGYTF. In nucleotides, the CDR3 is TGTGCCAGCAGTTCTCCCGGGGGGCGCGGTGGCTACACCTTC.

As concerns this clonotype: An end of the junction does not agree with germline; a read error may underlie this. This rearrangement joins TRBV7-2 to TRBJ2-1; a weak D match, TRBD1 (6 bases). The CDR3 consists of 15 residues. Germline CDR1 SGHTA, CDR2 FQGNSA. The CDR3 DNA follows: TGCGCCAGCAGCTTGCAAGGGGGCTCCTACAATGAGCAGTTCTTC. Encoded protein: CASSLQGGSYNEQFF.

The chain carries TRBV7-8 and TRBJ2-7, with unresolved D. Between the trimmed V and J ends, which lost 4 bases and 3 bases, there was a span of 16 bases. The V gene's germline CDR1 is SGHVS and CDR2 FQNEAQ. This CDR3 spans 15 amino acids. DNA for the CDR3: TGTGCCAGCAGCTCCCAATTTGGGCGGAGCTACGAGCAGTACTTC. It yields the protein CASSSQFGRSYEQYF. Complete variable domain (other parts from reference TRBV7-8 and TRBJ2-7): GAGVSQSPRYKVAKRGQDVALRCDPISGHVSLFWYQQALGQGPEFLTYFQNEAQLDKSGLPSDRFFAERPEGSVSTLKIQRTQQEDSAVYLCASSSQFGRSYEQYFGPGTRLTVT.

The chain employs TRBV4-2 and TRBJ2-3, with TRBD2 as a possible D gene (5 bases). The V end was cut by 1 base, the J end by 3 bases, with 11 bases between. This CDR3 is built from 15 residues. Per germline, CDR1 LGHNA and CDR2 YNFKEQ. The chain's CDR3 is CASSQAAGKTDTQYF. Written as DNA, the CDR3 is TGTGCCAGCAGCCAAGCGGCCGGGAAGACAGATACGCAGTATTTT.

The V and J genes are TRBV27 and TRBJ2-1; TRBD2 is a possible D gene (6 bases). V lost 6 bases and J 0 bases, leaving 15 bases between the germline ends. There are 16 residues in the CDR3. Per the germline V gene, CDR1 is MNHEY and CDR2 is SMNVEV (reference sequence). The CDR3 is CASSWDSLSSYNEQFF. The CDR3 nucleotides are TGTGCCAGCAGCTGGGACTCCTTGAGCTCCTACAATGAGCAGTTCTTC.

This clonotype appeared once. One end of the junction is discordant with germline, which a read error may explain. The chain is built from TRBV7-2 and TRBJ1-2; TRBD1 might be the D (6 bases). The CDR3 has 16 residues. Germline V gives CDR1 SGHTA, CDR2 FQGNSA. The CDR3 DNA reads TGTGCCGGCAGCTTAGCTCCGACAGGAGTCAACTATGGCTACACCTTC. The encoded protein is CAGSLAPTGVNYGYTF.

The gene calls are TRBV6-2 or TRBV6-3 and TRBJ2-7; maybe TRBD1 (5 bases). This CDR3 has 13 amino acids. Per germline, CDR1 MNHEY and CDR2 SVGEGT. The V end lost 6 bases, the J end lost 4 bases, and 13 bases lay between the germline ends. CDR3 in amino acids: CASRPRVGYEQYF. The CDR3 region has the DNA TGTGCCAGCAGACCCAGGGTCGGGTACGAGCAGTACTTC.

The J gene is TRBJ1-2, the V gene TRBV21-1; no DNA check was done on the table's D call, TRBD1. TRBV21-1 is a documented pseudogene. The CDR3 extends over 16 amino acids. In DNA, the CDR3 is TGTGCCAGCAGCAAAGGGGACAGGAGGGACAACTATGGCTACACCTTC. Its translation: CASSKGDRRDNYGYTF.

This clonotype was seen a handful of times. V is TRBV2 and J is TRBJ1-5; 9 bases align to TRBD1. CDR1 SNHLY and CDR2 FYNNEI come from the germline V gene. This CDR3 contains 13 residues. The J segment lost 5 bases and the V segment lost 7 bases, leaving 3 bases of the junction unmatched. The CDR3 here is CASKGQGYQPQHF. DNA for the CDR3: TGTGCCAGCAAGGGACAGGGCTATCAGCCCCAGCATTTT.

The chain employs TRBV11-3 and TRBJ2-2, with a possible D match to TRBD1 (6 bases). There are 14 residues in the CDR3. Germline-derived CDR1 and CDR2 are SGHNT and YENEEA. V was pared by 4 bases and J by 4 bases, with 10 bases between. The CDR3 spells CASSSTGGTGELFF. The CDR3 coding sequence is TGTGCCAGCAGCTCGACAGGAGGCACCGGGGAGCTGTTTTTT.

This sequence joins TRBV6-5 and TRBJ2-5; 11 nucleotides match TRBD2. From germline, CDR1 is MNHEY and CDR2 SVGAGI. V gave up 2 bases and J gave up 2 bases; unmatched junction bases: 10. The CDR3 has 18 residues. In DNA form, the CDR3 reads TGTGCCAGCAGTTACGGGGCTAGCGGGGGGCCGGGGCAAGAGACCCAGTACTTC. Amino acids: CASSYGASGGPGQETQYF.

The chain is built from TRBV2 and TRBJ2-5; TRBD2 aligns across 15 bases. Germline loops: CDR1 SNHLY, CDR2 FYNNEI. The length of the CDR3 is 18 residues. Unmatched junction bases numbered 14, after V lost 7 bases and J lost 5 bases. The CDR3 region is CASMGGLAGGPLTETQYF. The DNA of the CDR3 is TGTGCCAGCATGGGCGGACTAGCGGGGGGGCCGTTGACGGAGACCCAGTACTTC.

This clonotype showed up just a few times. The rearrangement joins TRBV11-3 to TRBJ1-1; the match to TRBD1 covers 8 bases. This CDR3 contains 16 residues. Germline V gives CDR1 SGHNT, CDR2 YENEEA. V dropped 5 bases and J dropped 3; count of bases not matched to a gene: 11. CDR3 coding DNA: TGTGCCAGCAGCCTAGCTCAGGCGGACAGGGACACTGAAGCTTTCTTT. Amino acids: CASSLAQADRDTEAFF.

The chain is built from TRBV19 and TRBJ2-7, with 8 bases fitting TRBD1. CDR1 LNHDA and CDR2 SQIVND come from the germline V gene (reference sequence). J was trimmed by 4 bases and V by 5 bases; bases with no gene match: 7. The CDR3 loop spans 14 amino acids. CDR3 DNA: TGTGCCAGTAGTGGGACAGGACAACTTTACGAGCAGTACTTC. Translation gives CASSGTGQLYEQYF.

This clonotype was seen a handful of times. The chain has TRBV20-1 and TRBJ1-6; 7 positions match TRBD1. J lost 3 bases, V lost 6 bases, and 8 bases had no gene match. This CDR3 is built from 15 residues. Per the germline V gene, CDR1 is DFQATT and CDR2 is SNEGSKA (reference sequence). The CDR3 coding sequence is TGCAGTGCCCGACCGGGACAGATCTATAATTCACCCCTCCACTTT. Translated: CSARPGQIYNSPLHF.

The chain uses TRBV5-1 and TRBJ1-5; 9 bases match TRBD1. CDR1 is SGHRS, CDR2 YFSETQ, per germline. CDR3 length: 15 residues. The V gene end was trimmed by 6 bases and the J gene end by 4 bases; junction bases not matched to a gene: 8. This chain's CDR3 is CASTLGTGQNQPQHF. CDR3 nucleotide sequence: TGCGCCAGCACTCTCGGGACAGGGCAAAATCAGCCCCAGCATTTT.

This sequence joins TRBV6-1 and TRBJ1-2; the D gene is possibly TRBD1 (5 bases). Germline-derived CDR1 and CDR2 are MNHNS and SASEGT. The V end lost 3 bases, the J end lost 3 bases, and 8 bases lay between the germline ends. This CDR3 comprises 13 residues. CDR3 loop: CASSEQGDYGYTF. DNA of the CDR3: TGTGCCAGCAGTGAGCAGGGTGACTATGGCTACACCTTC.